This record covers a single T cell receptor (beta chain). The record originates from a study of graft-versus-host responses after intestinal transplantation. The germline CDR1 and CDR2 sequences are SGHAT and FQDESV (reference sequence). Trimming removed 5 bases at V and 8 bases at J, with 22 bases between. This CDR3 is 16 amino acids long. The assay was immunoSEQ multiplex PCR, and TCRdb's table has in-frame clones only and misses some. The sample yields almost 70,000 clones, 80% to 95% seen once. The V call is TRBV11-1, the J call TRBJ2-1; possible D gene TRBD2, 6 bases. This specimen was bone marrow, taken approximately 740 days after intestinal transplantation. The receptor comes from a human patient who received an intestinal transplant, so some T cells may come from the graft donor. CDR3 in DNA: TGTGCCAGCAGCAGGGATAGCGGCTCCACGGGGTATGAGCAGTTCTTC. It translates to CASSRDSGSTGYEQFF.